Listed here are 25 T cell receptor beta chains from one sample, sequenced in a study of cytomegalovirus exposure and HLA in healthy donors. PCR amplification relied on 60 Vbeta primers (plus 13 Jbeta primers). Method: immunoSEQ multiplex PCR; TCRdb's copy keeps in-frame clones and lacks some. The sample carries around 150,000 clones, just over 65% recorded once. Sequencing was carried out using PBMCs. The source is a woman aged 55-75 years in good health and CMV-seronegative.

The table lists this clone with many counts. The gene calls are TRBV15 and TRBJ1-1, with D possibly TRBD1 on 6 matching bases. Germline CDR1 is LNHNV and CDR2 is YYDKDF (reference sequence). CDR3 size: 12 residues. V was trimmed by 4 bases and J by 10 bases, leaving 13 bases between them. CDR3 sequence reads: CATSIGRGSAFF. Written as DNA, the CDR3 is TGTGCCACCAGCATTGGCAGGGGATCAGCTTTCTTT. Combining the CDR3 with reference TRBV15 and TRBJ1-1 gives the whole variable domain DAMVIQNPRYQVTQFGKPVTLSCSQTLNHNVMYWYQQKSSQAPKLLFHYYDKDFNNEADTPDNFQSRRPNTSFCFLDIRSPGLGDTAMYLCATSIGRGSAFFGQGTRLTVV.

This CDR3 is CASSSDLRGPIGGYTF. The CDR3 bases are TGTGCCAGCAGCTCAGATCTCAGGGGCCCCATAGGTGGCTACACCTTC. The rearrangement joins TRBV11-2 to TRBJ1-2; D perhaps matches TRBD1 (6 bases). The CDR3 extends over 16 amino acids. Between the trimmed V and J ends, which lost 4 bases and 7 bases, there was a span of 22 bases. The germline V gene has CDR1 SGHAT and CDR2 FQNNGV.

This chain links TRBV10-3 with TRBJ1-3; 7 bases align to TRBD1. CDR1 and CDR2 (germline): ENHRY, SYGVKD. The CDR3 contains 15 residues. Trimming at V came to 0 bases and at J to 4 bases, leaving 3 bases not matched to a gene. The CDR3 DNA reads as TGTGCCATCAGTGAGTCAGGGACAGAAGGAAACACCATATATTTT. Protein sequence: CAISESGTEGNTIYF.

With regard to this clone: Additional DNA sequences in this sample encode the identical CDR3. V gene TRBV27 combines with J gene TRBJ1-1, with TRBD1 as a possible D gene (5 bases). CDR1 is MNHEY and CDR2 is SMNVEV in the germline V gene (reference sequence). The CDR3 runs 13 residues. Trimming left V 2 bases short and J 4 bases short, with 8 bases between. The CDR3: CASSLGAGTEAFF. CDR3 nucleotides: TGTGCCAGCAGTTTAGGGGCCGGCACTGAAGCTTTCTTT.

V and J are TRBV7-3 and TRBJ2-2, with no clear D. The CDR3 runs to 17 residues. V was clipped by 1 base and J by 4 bases, with 16 bases between them. In germline, CDR1 is SGHTA, CDR2 FQGTGA. DNA of the CDR3: TGTGCCAGCAGCTTAAAGCCGACCGACTCCTGCACCGGGGAGCTGTTTTTT. As protein: CASSLKPTDSCTGELFF.

The rearrangement joins TRBV7-9 to TRBJ1-1; 7 bases are shared with TRBD1. CDR1 and CDR2 (germline): SEHNR, FQNEAQ (reference sequence). This CDR3 contains 11 residues. V was pared by 5 bases and J by 7 bases, with 1 base of the junction left unmatched. The CDR3 DNA is TGTGCCAGCAGCCGACAGGGTGAAGCTTTCTTT. As protein: CASSRQGEAFF.

The V call is TRBV7-2, the J call TRBJ1-1; D not resolved. The V end lost 0 bases, the J end lost 12 bases, and 14 bases lay between the germline ends. Germline CDR1 SGHTA, CDR2 FQGNSA. The CDR3 totals 13 residues. The CDR3 nucleotides are TGTGCCAGCAGCTTAGCGGGAGGGAATGGGCCTTTCTTT. Protein product: CASSLAGGNGPFF.

The chain couples TRBV7-9 to TRBJ1-2; 8 positions agree with TRBD1. With 5 bases clipped from V and 4 bases from J, the junction kept 6 bases outside the gene matches. Germline V gives CDR1 SEHNR, CDR2 FQNEAQ (reference sequence). The CDR3 runs 14 residues. The CDR3 sequence is CASSPTTGVYGYTF. The DNA for the CDR3 is TGTGCCAGCAGCCCGACGACAGGGGTCTATGGCTACACCTTC.

The chain is built from TRBV29-1 and TRBJ1-1; a possible D gene is TRBD1 (5 bases). There are 14 residues in the CDR3. Germline lookup yields CDR1 SQVTM and CDR2 ANQGSEA. Trimming took off 1 base at V and 7 bases at J, with 16 bases between the two ends. CDR3 sequence reads: CSVEGWVGRGEAFF. The CDR3 DNA is TGCAGCGTTGAAGGGTGGGTAGGGAGGGGTGAAGCTTTCTTT.

The chain couples TRBV10-3 to TRBJ1-2, with 7 bases fitting TRBD1. Germline V CDR1 and CDR2: ENHRY, SYGVKD. The V segment lost 11 bases and the J segment 8 bases; nucleotides outside the gene matches: 11. The length of the CDR3 is 12 residues. The CDR3 nucleotides are TGTGCCTCAGCCGGGACAGCGGGCGGCTACACCTTC. This gives the protein CASAGTAGGYTF.

The chain employs TRBV5-6 and TRBJ2-1; 10 positions match TRBD2. The CDR3 has 17 residues. Germline CDR1 SGHDT, CDR2 YYEEEE. V lost 1 base and J lost 2; bases outside the gene matches: 6. CDR3 bases: TGTGCCAGCAGCTTGTCAGTAGCGGGAGGTCCCTACAATGAGCAGTTCTTC. This codes for CASSLSVAGGPYNEQFF.

This clone appeared a single time. The V gene is TRBV28, the J gene TRBJ2-6; 7 bases map to TRBD2. Trimming removed 1 base from V and 0 bases from J; junction bases left unmatched: 6. Germline V CDR1 and CDR2: MDHEN, SYDVKM. This CDR3 has 18 residues. CDR3 residues: CASSLLRGRDSGANVLTF. CDR3 coding DNA: TGTGCCAGCAGTTTATTGAGAGGGAGGGACTCTGGGGCCAACGTCCTGACTTTC.

The chain uses TRBV19 and TRBJ2-1; 8 bases line up with TRBD2. The germline gives CDR1 LNHDA, CDR2 SQIVND (reference sequence). V shed 3 bases and J 8 bases; nucleotides not matched to a gene: 9. The CDR3 spans 15 residues. Here the CDR3 DNA reads TGTGCCAGTAGTATCCGGGGGGGCCAGGAGGATGAGCAGTTCTTC. Residues: CASSIRGGQEDEQFF.

Regarding this clone: A junction boundary mismatches the germline segment, possibly from a read error. This rearrangement joins TRBV6-6 to TRBJ1-1; possibly TRBD1 for D (5 bases). Germline values: CDR1 MNHNY, CDR2 SVGAGI (reference sequence). The CDR3 has 14 amino acids. CDR3 residues: CACSYSGLTAEAFF. CDR3 DNA: TGTGCCTGCAGTTACTCGGGCCTGACAGCTGAAGCTTTCTTT.

CDR3 in DNA: TGTGCCAGCAGCCGGGACAGGGGAAGGAGGGGCACAGATACGCAGTATTTT. Its translation: CASSRDRGRRGTDTQYF. V usage is TRBV5-6 and J usage is TRBJ2-3, with 10 bases identical to TRBD1. Trimming took 4 bases from V and 1 from J; bases not matched to a gene: 9. The V gene's germline CDR1 is SGHDT and CDR2 YYEEEE. The CDR3 contains 17 residues. The full variable domain, its missing parts supplied by reference TRBV5-6 and TRBJ2-3, is DAGVTQSPTHLIKTRGQQVTLRCSPKSGHDTVSWYQQALGQGPQFIFQYYEEEERQRGNFPDRFSGHQFPNYSSELNVNALLLGDSALYLCASSRDRGRRGTDTQYFGPGTRLTVL.

The V and J genes are TRBV5-1 and TRBJ2-2, with 7 bases that match TRBD1. The CDR3 runs to 14 residues. With V trimmed by 5 bases and J by 7 bases, 8 bases remained unmatched. CDR1 SGHRS and CDR2 YFSETQ come from the germline V gene. The CDR3 is CASRLDRDGGELFF. The CDR3 DNA is TGCGCCAGCAGACTCGACAGGGATGGCGGGGAGCTGTTTTTT.

The V and J genes are TRBV15 and TRBJ2-3; D is perhaps TRBD2 (6 bases). V was pared by 6 bases and J by 0 bases, with 13 bases between. Germline lookup yields CDR1 LNHNV and CDR2 YYDKDF (reference sequence). The CDR3 sequence is 15 residues long. In DNA form, the CDR3 reads TGTGCCACCAGTTTTGGCGGGGAAAGCACAGATACGCAGTATTTT. It codes for CATSFGGESTDTQYF.

The gene calls are TRBV7-9 and TRBJ2-2; no clear D gene. V was trimmed by 8 bases and J by 8 bases, leaving 6 bases between them. The length of the CDR3 is 10 residues. CDR1 and CDR2 (germline): SEHNR, FQNEAQ (reference sequence). This CDR3 reads CASSLGELFF. The CDR3, as DNA: TGTGCCAGCTCCCTGGGGGAGCTGTTTTTT.

Note on this clone: This CDR3 is also generated by other DNA sequences in the sample. The chain joins TRBV27 to TRBJ2-3, with TRBD2 identical over 9 bases. CDR3 length equals 15 residues. After removal of 3 bases from V and 2 bases from J, the junction contained 3 bases not matched to a gene. Germline loops: CDR1 MNHEY, CDR2 SMNVEV (reference sequence). CDR3 sequence reads: CASSLTSGSTDTQYF. The DNA for the CDR3 is TGTGCCAGCAGTTTGACTAGCGGATCCACAGATACGCAGTATTTT.

The V gene is TRBV5-4, the J gene TRBJ2-3; the match to TRBD1 covers 7 bases. V dropped 4 bases and J dropped 2; count of bases not matched to a gene: 10. From germline, CDR1 is SGHNT and CDR2 YYREEE (reference sequence). This CDR3 has 16 amino acids. The CDR3 sequence: CASSGRQGILTDTQYF. The CDR3 DNA reads TGTGCCAGCAGCGGAAGACAGGGTATACTCACAGATACGCAGTATTTT.

This chain uses TRBV9 with TRBJ1-2; TRBD1 matches 8 bases. Trimming took 3 bases from V and 8 from J; bases not matched to a gene: 9. Germline loops: CDR1 SGDLS, CDR2 YYNGEE. CDR3 length equals 14 residues. DNA of the CDR3: TGTGCCAGCAGCGCCGGCCCAGGGGGCGAAGGCTACACCTTC. This encodes CASSAGPGGEGYTF.

Here the CDR3 DNA reads TGTGCCAGCAGTTTCGGGGGGGGCGGCTACGAGCAGTACTTC. Translation: CASSFGGGGYEQYF. The chain is built from TRBV27 and TRBJ2-7, with 8 bases that match TRBD2. The germline V gene has CDR1 MNHEY and CDR2 SMNVEV (reference sequence). Trimming cost V 3 bases and J 3 bases; bases outside gene matches: 4. The CDR3 spans 14 residues.

This clone was found once. V gene TRBV6-6 combines with J gene TRBJ1-2; no reliable D call. Germline CDR1 and CDR2: MNHNY and SVGAGI (reference sequence). CDR3 length equals 16 residues. V dropped 4 bases and J dropped 0 bases, with 15 bases sitting between them. The CDR3 DNA reads as TGTGCCAGCAGTTTATTTCAGGCTCAAGCTAACTATGGCTACACCTTC. Translated, it gives CASSLFQAQANYGYTF.

This chain joins TRBV10-3 and TRBJ2-5; D possibly corresponds to TRBD1 (6 bases). The J call may not be correct, given that the DNA end is closer to TRBJ2-7. This CDR3 region has 16 residues. CDR1 and CDR2 (germline): ENHRY, SYGVKD. The CDR3 loop is CAISGQDSRGAYEQYF. The CDR3 DNA reads as TGTGCCATCAGTGGTCAGGACAGCCGTGGGGCCTACGAGCAGTACTTC.

The rearrangement joins TRBV18 to TRBJ1-3; D uncertain. The germline V gene encodes CDR1 KGHSH and CDR2 LQKENI. The V end lost 2 bases, the J end lost 0 bases, and 11 bases lay between the germline ends. The CDR3 length is 16 residues. The CDR3 is CASSPKETGSGNTIYF. The CDR3 nucleotides read TGTGCCAGCTCACCAAAAGAAACCGGCTCTGGAAACACCATATATTTT. Full variable domain (remainder filled in from reference TRBV18 and TRBJ1-3): NAGVMQNPRHLVRRRGQEARLRCSPMKGHSHVYWYRQLPEEGLKFMVYLQKENIIDESGMPKERFSAEFPKEGPSILRIQQVVRGDSAAYFCASSPKETGSGNTIYFGEGSWLTVV.